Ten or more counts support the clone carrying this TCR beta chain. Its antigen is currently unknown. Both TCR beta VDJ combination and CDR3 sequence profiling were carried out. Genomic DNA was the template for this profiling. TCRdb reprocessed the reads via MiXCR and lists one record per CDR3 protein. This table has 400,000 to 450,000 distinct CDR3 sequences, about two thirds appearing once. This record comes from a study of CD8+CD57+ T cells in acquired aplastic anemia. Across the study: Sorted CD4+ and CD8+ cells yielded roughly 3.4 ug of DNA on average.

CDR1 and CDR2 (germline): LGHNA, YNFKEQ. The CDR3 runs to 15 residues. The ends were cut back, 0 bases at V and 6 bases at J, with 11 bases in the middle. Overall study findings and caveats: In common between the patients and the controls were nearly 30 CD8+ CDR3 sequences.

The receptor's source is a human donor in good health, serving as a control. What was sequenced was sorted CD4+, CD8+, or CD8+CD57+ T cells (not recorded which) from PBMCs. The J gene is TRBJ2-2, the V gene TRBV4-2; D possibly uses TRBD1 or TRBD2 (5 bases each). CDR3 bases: TGTGCCAGCAGCCAAGACACGGGACGGTCCGGGGAGCTGTTTTTT. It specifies CASSQDTGRSGELFF.